A selection of T cell receptor beta chains follows, all from one sample in a study of T cell repertoires in aging, cancer and after chemotherapy. TCRdb recomputed calls from the multiplex PCR reads with MiXCR, one row per CDR3 protein. This sample has about 15,000 distinct CDR3 sequences, with 45% to 55% found just once. The sample comprised blood. The receptors come from a human donor in good health. Each CDR3 is given with its conserved first and last residue. The D gene is left open where the match is weak. The size of a clone is reported for some rows only, either as once, few or many, or as a class for expanded clones.

clone_size	d_call	j_call	v_call	cdr3_aa	cdr3_nt
-	-	TRBJ2-5	TRBV27	CASSSGLLGQYF	TGTGCCAGCTCCTCGGGCCTACTTGGGCAGTACTTC
-	TRBD1	TRBJ1-5	TRBV6-2/TRBV6-3	CASSYSIPRQGDQPQHF	TGTGCCAGCAGTTACTCGATCCCTCGGCAGGGGGATCAGCCCCAGCATTTT
-	-	TRBJ1-6	TRBV5-4	CASSTAQASNSPLHF	TGTGCCAGCAGCACGGCTCAGGCGTCTAATTCACCCCTCCACTTT
once	-	TRBJ1-4	TRBV6-2/TRBV6-3	CASSYSISTGHNEELFF	TGTGCCAGCAGTTACTCGATTAGTACAGGGCATAATGAAGAACTGTTTTTT
-	TRBD2	TRBJ2-5	TRBV6-5	CASSYLGGNQETQYF	TGTGCCAGCAGTTACCTGGGGGGGAACCAAGAGACCCAGTACTTC
-	-	TRBJ2-7	TRBV29-1	CSVEWSGRVGSYEQYF	TGCAGCGTTGAATGGTCAGGGAGAGTCGGCTCCTACGAGCAGTACTTC
few	TRBD2	TRBJ2-3	TRBV13	CASSSHDPGTSGRMVTDTQYF	TGTGCCAGCAGCTCCCACGACCCCGGGACTAGCGGGAGGATGGTCACAGATACGCAGTATTTT
-	-	TRBJ2-1	TRBV27	CASRLLGAHEQFF	TGTGCCAGCAGACTACTAGGCGCCCATGAGCAGTTCTTC
-	-	TRBJ2-2	TRBV10-3	CAISESGGGDTGELFF	TGTGCCATCAGTGAGTCGGGGGGCGGAGACACCGGGGAGCTGTTTTTT
-	-	TRBJ1-5	TRBV19	CASSGGGLQPQHF	TGTGCCAGTAGTGGAGGGGGGCTTCAGCCCCAGCATTTT
-	TRBD1	TRBJ2-5	TRBV7-9	CASSIGQDPETQYF	TGTGCCAGCAGCATCGGACAGGACCCAGAGACCCAGTACTTC
-	TRBD1	TRBJ1-6	TRBV5-6	CASSLMSTGEGSPLHF	TGTGCCAGCAGCCTGATGTCGACAGGGGAGGGTTCACCCCTCCACTTT